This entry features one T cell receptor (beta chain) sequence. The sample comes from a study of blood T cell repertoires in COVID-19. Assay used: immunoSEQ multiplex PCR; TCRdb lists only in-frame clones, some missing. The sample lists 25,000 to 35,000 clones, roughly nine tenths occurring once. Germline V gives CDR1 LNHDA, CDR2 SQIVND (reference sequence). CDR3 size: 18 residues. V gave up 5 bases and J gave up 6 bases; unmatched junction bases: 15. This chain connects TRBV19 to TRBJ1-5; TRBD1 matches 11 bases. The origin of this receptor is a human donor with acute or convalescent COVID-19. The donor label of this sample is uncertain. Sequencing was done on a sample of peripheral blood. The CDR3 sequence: CASSPSRGRTGGRQPQHF. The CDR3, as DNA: TGTGCCAGTAGTCCTAGTCGAGGCCGGACAGGGGGCCGTCAGCCCCAGCATTTT.